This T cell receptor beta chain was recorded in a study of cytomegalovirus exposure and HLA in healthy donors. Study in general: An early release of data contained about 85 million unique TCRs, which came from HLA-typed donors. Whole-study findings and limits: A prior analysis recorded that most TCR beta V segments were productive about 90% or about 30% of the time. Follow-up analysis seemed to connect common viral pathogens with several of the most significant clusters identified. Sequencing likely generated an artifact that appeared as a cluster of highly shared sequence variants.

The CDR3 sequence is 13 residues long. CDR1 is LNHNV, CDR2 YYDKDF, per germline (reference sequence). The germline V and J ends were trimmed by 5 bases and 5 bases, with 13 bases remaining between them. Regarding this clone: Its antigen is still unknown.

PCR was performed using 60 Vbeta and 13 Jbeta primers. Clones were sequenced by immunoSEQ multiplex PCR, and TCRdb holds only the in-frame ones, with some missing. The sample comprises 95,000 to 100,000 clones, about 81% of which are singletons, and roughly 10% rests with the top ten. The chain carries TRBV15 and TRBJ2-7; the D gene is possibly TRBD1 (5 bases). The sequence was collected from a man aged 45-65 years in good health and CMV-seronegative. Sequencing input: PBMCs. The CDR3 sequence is CATSSRGKDEQYF. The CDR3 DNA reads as TGTGCCACCAGCTCTAGGGGTAAAGACGAGCAGTACTTC.